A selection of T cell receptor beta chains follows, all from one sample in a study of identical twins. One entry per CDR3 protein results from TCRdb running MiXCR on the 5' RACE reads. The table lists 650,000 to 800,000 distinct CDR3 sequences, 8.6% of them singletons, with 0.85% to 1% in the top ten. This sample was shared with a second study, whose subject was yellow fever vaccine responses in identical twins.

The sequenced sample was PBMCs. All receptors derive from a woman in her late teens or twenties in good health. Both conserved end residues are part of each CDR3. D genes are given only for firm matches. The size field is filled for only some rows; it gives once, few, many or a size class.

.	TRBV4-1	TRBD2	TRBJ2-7	TGCGCCAGCAGCCTCGAGCGGGGGGATTCCTACGAGCAGTACTTC	CASSLERGDSYEQYF
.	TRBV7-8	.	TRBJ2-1	TGTGCCAGCAGCTTAAACCCGTGGGACAATGAGCAGTTCTTC	CASSLNPWDNEQFF
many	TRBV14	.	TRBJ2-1	TGTGCCAGCAGCCAGGGCAGGGTCGACTACAATGAGCAGTTCTTC	CASSQGRVDYNEQFF
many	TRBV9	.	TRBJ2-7	TGTGCCAGCAGCGTAGATCCGAACGGAGGCGAGCAGTACTTC	CASSVDPNGGEQYF
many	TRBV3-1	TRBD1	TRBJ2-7	TGTGCCAGCAGCCAGCTCAGGGGGACCACCTACGAGCAGTACTTC	CASSQLRGTTYEQYF
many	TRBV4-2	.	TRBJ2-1	TGTGCCAGCAGCCAAGAATTTGGGGGGCATGGGTCCTACAATGAGCAGTTCTTC	CASSQEFGGHGSYNEQFF
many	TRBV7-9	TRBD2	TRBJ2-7	TGTGCCAGCAGCCCCCTACTAGCGGGCCGCTACGAGCAGTACTTC	CASSPLLAGRYEQYF
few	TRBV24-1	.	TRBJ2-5	TGTGCCACCAGTGAGACGTTCCCAGAGACTGAAGAGACCCAGTACTTC	CATSETFPETEETQYF
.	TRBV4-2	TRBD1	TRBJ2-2	TGTGCCAGCAGCCCTTCAGGGGGCGGGGAGCTGTTTTTT	CASSPSGGGELFF
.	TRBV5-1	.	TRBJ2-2	TGCGCCAGTTCGTGGGCCGCTCCCGCGAACACCGGGGAGCTGTTTTTT	CASSWAAPANTGELFF
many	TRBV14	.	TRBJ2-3	TGTGCCAGCAGCCAAGGATTTACAGTTTCCACAGATACGCAGTATTTT	CASSQGFTVSTDTQYF
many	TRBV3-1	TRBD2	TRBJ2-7	TGTGCCAGCAGCGCACCGGGACTAGCGACCTACGAGCAGTACTTC	CASSAPGLATYEQYF
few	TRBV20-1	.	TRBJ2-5	TGCAGCGCCGGGGGTCGGTTACAAGAGACCCAGTACTTC	CSAGGRLQETQYF
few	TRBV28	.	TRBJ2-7	TGTGCCAGCCGACAACCAGGGGTTGGAACGAGGGAGCAGTACTTC	CASRQPGVGTREQYF
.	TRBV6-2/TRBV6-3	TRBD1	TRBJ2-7	TGTGCCAGCAGTTACGGCGGGACAGGAACATCCTACGAGCAGTACTTC	CASSYGGTGTSYEQYF
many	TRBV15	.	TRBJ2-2	TGTGCCACCAGCAGAGATCGGGGCGGTACCGGGGAGCTGTTTTTT	CATSRDRGGTGELFF
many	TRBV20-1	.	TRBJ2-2	TGCAGTGCTTTCGACATATTGAACACCGGGGAGCTGTTTTTT	CSAFDILNTGELFF
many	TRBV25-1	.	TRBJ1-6	TGTGCCAGCAGTGACGGAGGCGGCTCCTATAATTCACCCCTCCACTTT	CASSDGGGSYNSPLHF
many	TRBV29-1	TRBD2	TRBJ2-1	TGCAGCGTTGAAGATAGCGGGAGATACAATGAGCAGTTCTTC	CSVEDSGRYNEQFF
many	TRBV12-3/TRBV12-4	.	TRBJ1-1	TGTGCCAGCAGTTTATCGTCCCCGGGGACTGAAGCTTTCTTT	CASSLSSPGTEAFF
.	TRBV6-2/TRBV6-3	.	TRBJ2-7	TGTGCCAGCAGTCGCCGGGGACAACAGGGGGGGGTTGGCTACGAGCAGTACTTC	CASSRRGQQGGVGYEQYF
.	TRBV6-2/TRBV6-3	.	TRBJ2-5	TGTGCCAGCAGAGACAGCAAGCAAGAGACCCAGTACTTC	CASRDSKQETQYF
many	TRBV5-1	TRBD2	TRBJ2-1	TGCGCCAGCAGCGAAGCGGGGGCGTCCTACAATGAGCAGTTCTTC	CASSEAGASYNEQFF
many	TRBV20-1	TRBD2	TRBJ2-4	TGCAGTGCTAGAGTCCTACCGGGGGGGTTAAACATTCAGTACTTC	CSARVLPGGLNIQYF
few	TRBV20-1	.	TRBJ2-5	TGCAGCCCAGTACGGCAAGAGACCCAGTACTTC	CSPVRQETQYF
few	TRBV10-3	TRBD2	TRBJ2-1	TGTGCCATCAGTTCTAGCGGGGTTGAGCAGTTCTTC	CAISSSGVEQFF
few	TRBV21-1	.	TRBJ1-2	TGTGCCAGCAGCAGCTGGACGGGGCGGGGAGCGGATAACTATGGCTACACCTTC	CASSSWTGRGADNYGYTF
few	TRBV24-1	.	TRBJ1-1	TGTGCCACCAGTGTGGGCCGTCCTCTGGGAGCTTTCTTT	CATSVGRPLGAFF
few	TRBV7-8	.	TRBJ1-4	TGTGCCAGCAGCTTAGGGGTCACCGAGCTAGAAAAACTGTTTTTT	CASSLGVTELEKLFF
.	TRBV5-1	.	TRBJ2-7	TGCGCCAGCAGCCTGGGAACCCTAGCGTCTAACCCCTACGAGCAGTACTTC	CASSLGTLASNPYEQYF
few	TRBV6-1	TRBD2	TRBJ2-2	TGTGCCAGCCTACTTAGCGGGACGAACACCGGGGAGCTGTTTTTT	CASLLSGTNTGELFF
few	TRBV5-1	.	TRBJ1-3	TGCGCCAGCAGCGGGTCAGGACATTACTCTGGAAACACCATATATTTT	CASSGSGHYSGNTIYF
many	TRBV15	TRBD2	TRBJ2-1	TGTGCCACCAGCAGAGATAGGGCGGGGGGGGATGAGCAGTTCTTC	CATSRDRAGGDEQFF
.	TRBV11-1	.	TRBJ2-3	TGTGCCAGCCAGCGGACCCCTAGCACAGATACGCAGTATTTT	CASQRTPSTDTQYF
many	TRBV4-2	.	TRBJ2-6	TGTGCCAGCAGCCAAGCGGGACGAGATGGGGCCAACGTCCTGACTTTC	CASSQAGRDGANVLTF
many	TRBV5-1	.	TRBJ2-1	TGCGCCAGCAGCTTGGACCGGGGAGAGCAGTTCTTC	CASSLDRGEQFF
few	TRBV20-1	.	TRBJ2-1	TGCAGTGCTAGAGCCCGCTATCACTACAATGAGCAGTTCTTC	CSARARYHYNEQFF
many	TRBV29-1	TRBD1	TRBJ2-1	TGCAGCGTTTGCGTGGGAGCTGAAGAGGTTCGGGGGACAGGGTACATAGATGAGCAGTTCTTC	CSVCVGAEEVRGTGYIDEQFF
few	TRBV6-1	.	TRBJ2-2	TGTGCCAGCAGCTTCGGATACCAGAACACCGGGGAGCTGTTTTTT	CASSFGYQNTGELFF
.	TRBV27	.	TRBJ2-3	TGTGCCAGCAGCCTCGGGAGTCTTAGCACAGATACGCAGTATTTT	CASSLGSLSTDTQYF
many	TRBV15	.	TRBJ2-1	TGTGCCACCAGCAGAACAACTAGCACCCGCTACAATGAGCAGTTCTTC	CATSRTTSTRYNEQFF
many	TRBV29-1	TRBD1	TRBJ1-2	TGCAGCGTCGAAGACAGGGGTTATGGCTACACCTTC	CSVEDRGYGYTF
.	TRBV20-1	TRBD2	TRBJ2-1	TGCAGTGCTTTTTTCGGACTAGCGGGGGTTAATGAGCAGTTCTTC	CSAFFGLAGVNEQFF
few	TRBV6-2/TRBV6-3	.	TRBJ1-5	TGTGCCAGCAGTGGATGGACAGCTAATCAGCCCCAGCATTTT	CASSGWTANQPQHF
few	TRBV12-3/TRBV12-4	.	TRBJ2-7	TGTGCCAGCAGAAACGACAAAGAACGCTCCTACGAGCAGTACTTC	CASRNDKERSYEQYF
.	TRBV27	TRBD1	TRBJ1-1	TGTGCCAGCAGTACCCGACAGGGTAGGCCGTCGAGGGCTTTCTTT	CASSTRQGRPSRAFF
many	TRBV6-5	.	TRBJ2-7	TGTGCCAGCAGTTACTCGAGGGACAACTACGAGCAGTACTTC	CASSYSRDNYEQYF
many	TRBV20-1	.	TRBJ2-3	TGCAGTGCTAGATTGCGGGGAAGCACAGATACGCAGTATTTT	CSARLRGSTDTQYF
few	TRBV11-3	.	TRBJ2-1	TGTGCCAGCAGCTTAGAGGGTTGGGCAGGGAATAATGAGCAGTTCTTC	CASSLEGWAGNNEQFF
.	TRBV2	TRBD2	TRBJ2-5	TGTGCCAGCAAGGGGACTAGCGGGAAAGAGACCCAGTACTTC	CASKGTSGKETQYF
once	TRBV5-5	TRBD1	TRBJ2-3	TGTGCCAGCAGCTTGGCCTATCCCGGACAGGGGGCGGAAGATACGCAGTATTTT	CASSLAYPGQGAEDTQYF
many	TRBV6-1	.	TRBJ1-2	TGTGCCAGCACCTATGGACTGATCTATGGCTACACCTTC	CASTYGLIYGYTF
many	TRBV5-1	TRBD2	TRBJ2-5	TGCGCCAGCAGCGGGGGGACTAGCGGCACTTGGAGGACCCAGTACTTC	CASSGGTSGTWRTQYF
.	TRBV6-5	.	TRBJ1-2	TGTGCCAGCAGTTTGGCGAAAAGCTATGGCTACACCTTC	CASSLAKSYGYTF
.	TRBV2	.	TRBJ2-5	TGTGCCAGCAGTGAAGTTCGCGAGGGAGGGGGGACCCAGTACTTC	CASSEVREGGGTQYF
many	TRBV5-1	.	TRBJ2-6	TGCGCCAGCAGCTTAACAGGGTCCTCTGGGGCCAACGTCCTGACTTTC	CASSLTGSSGANVLTF
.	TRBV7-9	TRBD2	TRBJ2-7	TGTGCCAGCAGCCAGGCTAGCGGGGTGATTTCCTACGAGCAGTACTTC	CASSQASGVISYEQYF